The 3 T cell receptor beta chains presented below share a single source sample, sequenced in a study of T cell responses to AZD1222 COVID-19 vaccine. Data came from immunoSEQ multiplex PCR; TCRdb stores just in-frame clones and leaves some out. Here the sample spans about 140,000 clones, 92% being singletons. Specimen: peripheral blood, collected 28 days after the second AZD1222 dose. The receptors derive from an adult who received the AZD1222 COVID-19 vaccine.

The chain employs TRBV18 and TRBJ1-2, with 8 bases lining up with TRBD1. Germline CDR1 reads KGHSH; CDR2 reads LQKENI. This CDR3 spans 16 amino acids. V lost 5 bases to trimming and J lost 8 bases; unmatched junction nucleotides: 16. The CDR3 DNA is TGTGCCAGCTCAAAACCCCCTACCAGGGGGCTGAGGGGCTACACCTTC. Protein sequence: CASSKPPTRGLRGYTF.

The rearrangement uses TRBV18 and TRBJ1-1; the D is unclear. The CDR3 length is 14 residues. The germline CDR1 and CDR2 sequences are KGHSH and LQKENI. V was trimmed by 0 bases and J by 9 bases, leaving 14 bases between them. The CDR3 sequence is CASSPPEARGKAFF. DNA for the CDR3: TGTGCCAGCTCACCACCGGAGGCCCGGGGAAAAGCTTTCTTT.

This chain joins TRBV19 and TRBJ1-2; no clear D gene. This CDR3 contains 15 residues. Per germline, CDR1 LNHDA and CDR2 SQIVND (reference sequence). The V gene lost 6 bases and the J gene lost 0 bases, with 14 bases spanning the gap. The chain's CDR3 is CASSLQSYSNYGYTF. The CDR3 coding sequence is TGTGCCAGTAGCCTCCAGTCCTACTCTAACTATGGCTACACCTTC.